The rows below give T cell receptor beta chains drawn from one sample of a study of T cell repertoires in cytomegalovirus infection. MiXCR, applied by TCRdb to the reads, yields one record per CDR3 protein. Here the sample spans under 600,000 distinct CDR3 sequences, more than 15% being singletons. Sequencing was done on a sample of CD8+ T cells from PBMCs. The receptor set was obtained from a human donor in good health (CMV status not recorded). Some clones in this sample may be carry-over from other donors' samples. Both conserved end residues are part of each CDR3. Fields, in order: D gene, J gene, V gene, clone size, CDR3 DNA, CDR3 protein. D genes are given only for firm matches. A clone size is listed for some rows: how often the clone was seen (once, few, many), or a class if it is expanded.

.	TRBJ2-4	TRBV28	.	TGTGCCAGCGGGGAGACAGGGAGGGGAAACATTCAGTACTTC	CASGETGRGNIQYF
.	TRBJ2-3	TRBV4-2	.	TGTGCCAGCAGCCTTCCTAAGGGCGATACGCAGTATTTT	CASSLPKGDTQYF
TRBD1	TRBJ1-2	TRBV7-8	many	TGTGCCAGCAGCTCCCGCGTTACGACAGGGGTTCAGGGCTACACCTTC	CASSSRVTTGVQGYTF
.	TRBJ1-2	TRBV29-1	.	TGCAGCTTTTATGGCTACACCTTC	CSFYGYTF
.	TRBJ2-7	TRBV6-6	many	TGTGCCAGTCCATCCTCGGCCAACGAGCAGTACTTC	CASPSSANEQYF
TRBD1	TRBJ1-2	TRBV28	.	TGTGCCAGCAGGGATTCGGGACAGGTTAAGGGCTACACCTTC	CASRDSGQVKGYTF
TRBD1	TRBJ1-5	TRBV10-3	many	TGTGCCATCAGCGTGGACAGGGGTGAGCCCCAGCATTTT	CAISVDRGEPQHF
.	TRBJ1-2	TRBV5-4	.	TGTGCCAGCAGCCTCGACAGGAACCCGAATGGCTACACCTTC	CASSLDRNPNGYTF
TRBD1	TRBJ2-7	TRBV7-6	many	TGTGCCAGCAGCCGCTACGACAGGGGCCTCTCCTACGAGCAGTACTTC	CASSRYDRGLSYEQYF
TRBD2	TRBJ2-3	TRBV28	many	TGTGCCAGCAGTTCAGAGACTAGCGGGAGGGTAAGGGGTACGCAGTATTTT	CASSSETSGRVRGTQYF
TRBD1	TRBJ2-1	TRBV20-1	few	TGCAGTGCTAGAGTAACAGGGGACAATGAGCAGTTCTTC	CSARVTGDNEQFF
.	TRBJ2-3	TRBV6-1	few	TGTGCCAGCACCTTGGCTGGCGTCCGGAGAGATACGCAGTATTTT	CASTLAGVRRDTQYF
TRBD2	TRBJ2-1	TRBV3-1	.	TGTGCCAGCAGCCCGACTAGCGGGAGTCTGAATGAGCAGTTCTTC	CASSPTSGSLNEQFF
.	TRBJ2-3	TRBV14	.	TGTGCCAGCAGCCAAGAGCAGCGGCTCACAGATACGCAGTATTTT	CASSQEQRLTDTQYF
.	TRBJ1-1	TRBV6-1	many	TGTGCCAGCAGTGAACTTATCATGAACACTGAAGCTTTCTTT	CASSELIMNTEAFF
TRBD2	TRBJ2-1	TRBV2	many	TGTGCCAGCAGTGAAGTACTAGCGGGGGACCTCTCCTACAATGAGCAGTTCTTC	CASSEVLAGDLSYNEQFF
.	TRBJ2-5	TRBV9	.	TGTGCCAGCAGCCCCACAGAAAGTGGAGAGACCCAGTACTTC	CASSPTESGETQYF